Below are 22 T cell receptor beta chains sequenced from a single sample in a study of blood T cell repertoires in COVID-19. Assay: immunoSEQ multiplex PCR; the TCRdb copy retains only in-frame clones and omits some. This table holds approximately 200,000 clones, 94% found once. What was sequenced was peripheral blood. These receptors originate from a man aged 25 to 40 with COVID-19, enrolled during active disease.

V usage is TRBV6-5 and J usage is TRBJ1-5, with 7 bases fitting TRBD1. CDR3 length equals 13 residues. The V gene's germline CDR1 is MNHEY and CDR2 SVGAGI. V shed 7 bases and J 4 bases; nucleotides not matched to a gene: 4. The CDR3 region is CASNRGSNQPQHF. The CDR3, as DNA: TGTGCCAGCAACAGGGGATCAAATCAGCCCCAGCATTTT.

The sample holds a few counts of this clone. The genes are TRBV30 and TRBJ1-2, with 12 bases identical to TRBD1. This CDR3 is 23 amino acids long. Germline CDR1 and CDR2: GTSNPN and SVGIG (reference sequence). The trim removed 0 bases at V and 3 bases at J, leaving 26 bases unmatched. CDR3 coding DNA: TGTGCCTGGAGTGTACGGTCGTTGTGGGTTGGGACAGGGGGCCGAGGTGGAGACTATGGCTACACCTTC. This encodes CAWSVRSLWVGTGGRGGDYGYTF. The variable domain in full, completed from reference TRBV30 and TRBJ1-2, reads SQTIHQWPATLVQPVGSPLSLECTVEGTSNPNLYWYRQAAGRGLQLLFYSVGIGQISSEVPQNLSASRPQDRQFILSSKKLLLSDSGFYLCAWSVRSLWVGTGGRGGDYGYTFGSGTRLTVV.

The V gene is TRBV7-9, the J gene TRBJ1-1; no clear D gene. Looked up from germline, CDR1 is SEHNR and CDR2 is FQNEAQ (reference sequence). The CDR3 covers 13 residues. V gave up 2 bases and J gave up 4 bases, with 8 bases separating them. The CDR3 loop reads CASSLTPGTEAFF. The CDR3 DNA sequence: TGTGCCAGCAGCTTAACCCCAGGCACTGAAGCTTTCTTT.

The chain is built from TRBV5-1 and TRBJ1-3; D uncertain. The V end was cut by 3 bases, the J end by 3 bases, with 10 bases between. Germline V gene sequence: CDR1 SGHRS, CDR2 YFSETQ. CDR3 length: 14 amino acids. The CDR3, as DNA: TGCGCCAGCAGCTCTACTCGGGATGGAAACACCATATATTTT. Its translation is CASSSTRDGNTIYF.

The V and J genes are TRBV11-2 and TRBJ2-3, with a possible D match to TRBD2 (5 bases). Trimming took off 6 bases at V and 4 bases at J, with 14 bases between the two ends. The CDR3 covers 14 residues. The germline V gene encodes CDR1 SGHAT and CDR2 FQNNGV. The CDR3 spells CASRQSMEADTQYF. The CDR3 DNA sequence: TGTGCCAGCAGGCAAAGCATGGAGGCAGATACGCAGTATTTT.

The V and J genes are TRBV4-1 and TRBJ1-1, with D tentatively TRBD1 (6 bases). V dropped 2 bases and J dropped 0 bases, with 13 bases sitting between them. Per germline, CDR1 MGHRA and CDR2 YSYEKL. This CDR3 comprises 16 residues. DNA for the CDR3: TGCGCCAGCAGCCAAAAACAGGGAAGGGTGAACACTGAAGCTTTCTTT. It is translated as CASSQKQGRVNTEAFF.

The gene calls are TRBV6-5 and TRBJ2-7; D possibly corresponds to TRBD1 (5 bases). CDR3 length: 15 amino acids. The ends were cut back, 4 bases at V and 2 bases at J, with 15 bases in the middle. CDR1 and CDR2 from the germline V gene are MNHEY and SVGAGI. CDR3 residues: CASSLGELRAYEQYF. Written as DNA, the CDR3 is TGTGCCAGCAGTTTAGGGGAACTCAGGGCCTACGAGCAGTACTTC.

CDR3 nucleotides: TGCGCCAGCAGCTTGTTGGGACAGGCAACTAATGAAAAACTGTTTTTT. Amino acids: CASSLLGQATNEKLFF. The chain carries TRBV5-1 and TRBJ1-4; 8 nucleotides align to TRBD1. CDR1 is SGHRS, CDR2 YFSETQ, per germline. The CDR3 runs 16 residues. J gave up 0 bases and V 1 base, and 2 bases lay outside the gene matches.

The chain carries TRBV13 and TRBJ1-1; unclear D gene. The CDR3 loop spans 13 amino acids. Germline-derived CDR1 and CDR2 are PRHDT and FYEKMQ (reference sequence). V was pared by 1 base and J by 1 base, with 4 bases between. This CDR3 reads CASSLDRNTEAFF. CDR3 in DNA: TGTGCCAGCAGCTTAGATAGGAACACTGAAGCTTTCTTT.

This sequence joins TRBV7-2 and TRBJ1-6; D uncertain. The length of the CDR3 is 14 residues. Germline V gives CDR1 SGHTA, CDR2 FQGNSA. Trimming pared 3 bases from V and 7 bases from J, leaving 10 bases between. Written as DNA, the CDR3 is TGTGCCAGCAGCTTGACTGTCCCCAATTCACCCCTCCACTTT. Amino acids: CASSLTVPNSPLHF.

DNA of the CDR3: TGTGCCAGCAGCCAAATCGGGAGTAATTCACCCCTCCACTTT. Translating gives CASSQIGSNSPLHF. The chain carries TRBV3-1 (or the pseudogene TRBV3-2) and TRBJ1-6; no clear D. CDR1 is LGHDT, CDR2 YNNKEL, per germline (reference sequence). The CDR3 extends over 14 amino acids. V lost 2 bases, J lost 6 bases, and 8 bases lay in between.

The rearrangement uses TRBV18 and TRBJ1-2, with D possibly matching TRBD1 (6 bases). Germline V gene lookup returns CDR1 KGHSH and CDR2 LQKENI. CDR3 length: 18 residues. Trimming pared 3 bases from V and 4 bases from J, leaving 24 bases between. The chain's CDR3 is CASSPRPSGQRTAYGYTF. The CDR3 DNA reads TGTGCCAGCTCACCCAGACCGTCGGGACAAAGGACAGCCTATGGCTACACCTTC.

In nucleotides, the CDR3 is TGTGCCAGCAGCCAACAGGGGGCTCGCACTGAAGCTTTCTTT. As protein: CASSQQGARTEAFF. The chain is built from TRBV11-2 and TRBJ1-1; TRBD1 aligns across 9 bases. Germline V gene data show CDR1 as SGHAT and CDR2 as FQNNGV. The CDR3 spans 14 residues. After removal of 5 bases from V and 4 bases from J, the junction contained 5 bases not matched to a gene.

V is TRBV5-1 and J is TRBJ2-7; 9 positions match TRBD2. This CDR3 is built from 17 residues. In germline, CDR1 is SGHRS, CDR2 YFSETQ. Trimming cost V 2 bases and J 2 bases; bases outside gene matches: 11. CDR3 sequence: CASSLYGLASNAYEQYF. CDR3 sequence (DNA): TGCGCCAGCAGCTTATACGGACTAGCGAGCAATGCCTACGAGCAGTACTTC.

The chain links TRBV5-1 to TRBJ2-2, with a possible D match to TRBD1 (6 bases). The V gene lost 2 bases and the J gene lost 0 bases, with 11 bases spanning the gap. There are 16 residues in the CDR3. Germline assignment: CDR1 SGHRS and CDR2 YFSETQ. CDR3 loop: CASSLRGNANTGELFF. The CDR3 nucleotides read TGCGCCAGCAGCTTAAGGGGGAACGCGAACACCGGGGAGCTGTTTTTT.

The chain couples TRBV2 to TRBJ1-1; D gene uncertain. V was pared by 1 base and J by 5 bases, with 11 bases between. CDR1 is SNHLY, CDR2 FYNNEI, per germline. The length of the CDR3 is 14 residues. In nucleotides, the CDR3 is TGTGCCAGCAGTGAAGTTGAACGACTGACTGAAGCTTTCTTT. Translation: CASSEVERLTEAFF.

J is TRBJ2-7 and V is TRBV5-1; 11 nucleotides align to TRBD2. Germline V CDR1 and CDR2: SGHRS, YFSETQ. V shed 0 bases, J shed 1 base, and the junction held 9 bases outside the gene matches. The CDR3 is 18 amino acids. The CDR3 protein is CASSLVSSGGRKSYEQYF. CDR3 DNA sequence: TGCGCCAGCAGCTTGGTGTCTAGCGGGGGGCGAAAATCCTACGAGCAGTACTTC. Drawing the rest from reference TRBV5-1 and TRBJ2-7, the complete variable domain is KAGVTQTPRYLIKTRGQQVTLSCSPISGHRSVSWYQQTPGQGLQFLFEYFSETQRNKGNFPGRFSGRQFSNSRSEMNVSTLELGDSALYLCASSLVSSGGRKSYEQYFGPGTRLTVT.

V and J are TRBV5-1 and TRBJ1-4; D may be TRBD1 (5 bases). The CDR3 covers 14 residues. In germline, CDR1 is SGHRS, CDR2 YFSETQ. V was cut by 0 bases and J by 6 bases, with 9 bases left in between. This CDR3 reads CASSLDRKDEKLFF. The CDR3 DNA reads as TGCGCCAGCAGCTTGGACAGGAAGGATGAAAAACTGTTTTTT.

The chain links TRBV19 to TRBJ1-1; maybe TRBD1 (5 bases). Germline CDR1 is LNHDA and CDR2 is SQIVND (reference sequence). This CDR3 is 15 amino acids long. Between the trimmed V and J ends, which lost 11 bases and 3 bases, there was a span of 22 bases. The CDR3 spells CAVQQGSIEDTEAFF. CDR3 nucleotides: TGTGCCGTACAGCAGGGAAGTATCGAAGACACTGAAGCTTTCTTT.

The CDR3 region is CASSYGTGGREQYF. DNA for the CDR3: TGTGCCAGCAGTTACGGGACAGGGGGCCGGGAGCAGTACTTC. The rearrangement joins TRBV6-5 to TRBJ2-7, with 12 bases that match TRBD1. Per germline, CDR1 MNHEY and CDR2 SVGAGI. This CDR3 has 14 amino acids. The junction had 3 bases not matched to a gene; V was cut back by 2 bases and J by 7 bases.

The chain carries TRBV11-2 and TRBJ2-2, with D possibly matching TRBD2 (6 bases). Trimming cost V 6 bases and J 5 bases, with 10 bases left between them. CDR1 is SGHAT, CDR2 FQNNGV, per germline. The CDR3 consists of 13 residues. Written as DNA, the CDR3 is TGTGCCAGCAGATTTGGGGGGACCGGGGAGCTGTTTTTT. Amino acids: CASRFGGTGELFF.

V gene TRBV7-2 combines with J gene TRBJ1-3; TRBD1 aligns across 10 bases. The CDR3 contains 15 residues. Trimming at V came to 6 bases and at J to 4 bases, leaving 6 bases not matched to a gene. Looked up from germline, CDR1 is SGHTA and CDR2 is FQGNSA. Here the CDR3 DNA reads TGTGCCAGCAGAAGACAGGGGGCAGGAGGAAACACCATATATTTT. Translation: CASRRQGAGGNTIYF. The full variable domain, in which reference TRBV7-2 and TRBJ1-3 provide the parts outside the CDR3, is GAGVSQSPSNKVTEKGKDVELRCDPISGHTALYWYRQSLGQGLEFLIYFQGNSAPDKSGLPSDRFSAERTGGSVSTLTIQRTQQEDSAVYLCASRRQGAGGNTIYFGEGSWLTVV.